A single sample gave rise to the 21 T cell receptor beta chains below, sequenced in a study of blood T cells in healthy people across ages. Primers used in a second PCR of roughly 6 to 12 cycles were a sample-barcoded 5' primer and a J-beta primer mix. TCRdb itself ran the 5' RACE reads through MiXCR, one entry per CDR3 protein. The top ten clones hold roughly 10% of a sample with some 930,000 distinct CDR3 sequences, about 27% of them seen once. The sample was also reused in another study, on T cells of mothers and their children.

The sequenced material came from blood. The receptors stem from a woman aged 40 to 55 in good health.

The chain links TRBV10-3 to TRBJ2-2; D remains unclear. Per the germline V gene, CDR1 is ENHRY and CDR2 is SYGVKD. The CDR3 has 17 residues. V lost 5 bases and J lost 4, with 20 bases in between. CDR3: CAISQPSGSWGTGELFF. CDR3 bases: TGTGCCATCAGTCAACCCTCCGGGTCCTGGGGCACCGGGGAGCTGTTTTTT.

V and J are TRBV5-1 and TRBJ2-3; 7 nucleotides agree with TRBD2. V lost 7 bases and J lost 2; bases outside the gene matches: 4. The CDR3 runs to 13 residues. Germline-derived CDR1 and CDR2 are SGHRS and YFSETQ. The CDR3 here is CASGEGNTDTQYF. CDR3 bases: TGCGCCAGCGGGGAGGGAAACACAGATACGCAGTATTTT.

This clonotype was observed many times. This sequence joins TRBV4-1 and TRBJ2-3, with 9 bases aligning to TRBD2. The ends lost 4 bases at V and 2 bases at J; junction bases unmatched: 4. CDR3 size: 15 residues. Per germline, CDR1 MGHRA and CDR2 YSYEKL. CDR3 nucleotide sequence: TGCGCCAGCAGCCCGAGCGGGGGGTACACAGATACGCAGTATTTT. Protein sequence: CASSPSGGYTDTQYF.

Regarding this clonotype: It may be a read error: a sequence one base away is much more abundant. The CDR3 DNA follows: TGTGCCAGCAGTTTATTCGGGCGGAGCGCCTCTGGGGCCAACGTCCTGACTTTC. This encodes CASSLFGRSASGANVLTF. V gene TRBV28 combines with J gene TRBJ2-6, with D hard to call. CDR3 length equals 18 residues. Germline V CDR1 and CDR2: MDHEN, SYDVKM. V was shortened by 1 base and J by 0 bases, with 13 bases between the two germline ends.

This clonotype was found a few times. The chain recombines TRBV7-9 with TRBJ1-6; D is undetermined. Trimming shortened V by 3 bases and J by 9 bases, and 6 bases separated the two germline ends. Germline lookup yields CDR1 SEHNR and CDR2 FQNEAQ (reference sequence). The CDR3 spans 12 residues. The CDR3 DNA follows: TGTGCCAGCAGCTTCGAGACTTCACCCCTCCACTTT. Translating it yields CASSFETSPLHF.

This clonotype was observed a handful of times. The chain has TRBV7-2 and TRBJ2-7; TRBD1 agrees at 7 bases. The J segment lost 3 bases and the V segment lost 3 bases, leaving 8 bases of the junction unmatched. The CDR3 totals 15 residues. The germline CDR1 and CDR2 sequences are SGHTA and FQGNSA. The CDR3: CASSFNPTGLYEQYF. The CDR3 nucleotides read TGTGCCAGCAGCTTCAACCCGACAGGGCTCTACGAGCAGTACTTC.

V and J are TRBV20-1 and TRBJ1-1, with TRBD1 matching 8 bases. The J segment lost 1 base and the V segment lost 6 bases, leaving 10 bases of the junction unmatched. Looked up from germline, CDR1 is DFQATT and CDR2 is SNEGSKA (reference sequence). The CDR3 sequence is 15 residues long. The CDR3: CSAGRQGPRNTEAFF. DNA of the CDR3: TGCAGTGCGGGTCGACAGGGGCCCAGGAACACTGAAGCTTTCTTT.

V usage is TRBV24-1 and J usage is TRBJ2-4; D is unresolved. This CDR3 has 14 amino acids. V lost 3 bases and J lost 2, with 7 bases in between. Germline V lookup: CDR1 KGHDR, CDR2 SFDVKD. The CDR3 region is CATSDVGTKNIQYF. As DNA, the CDR3 is TGTGCCACCAGTGATGTGGGGACCAAAAACATTCAGTACTTC.

The chain recombines TRBV20-1 with TRBJ2-1, with 8 positions matching TRBD2. The length of the CDR3 is 15 residues. The trim removed 3 bases at V and 0 bases at J, leaving 4 bases unmatched. CDR1 DFQATT and CDR2 SNEGSKA come from the germline V gene (reference sequence). CDR3 DNA sequence: TGCAGTGCTAGGGGCGGGGGGAGCTCCTACAATGAGCAGTTCTTC. As protein: CSARGGGSSYNEQFF.

This clonotype was seen repeatedly, ten times or more. This chain links TRBV7-2 with TRBJ2-1, with TRBD2 matching over 8 bases. From germline, CDR1 is SGHTA and CDR2 FQGNSA. The junction had 8 bases not matched to a gene; V was cut back by 4 bases and J by 9 bases. There are 14 residues in the CDR3. CDR3 loop: CASSSRLASGEQFF. CDR3 DNA sequence: TGTGCCAGCAGCTCCCGACTAGCGTCCGGTGAGCAGTTCTTC.

V gene TRBV4-1 combines with J gene TRBJ2-5; TRBD2 is a possible D gene (6 bases). The CDR3 is made up of 17 amino acids. The V gene lost 1 base and the J gene lost 2 bases, with 17 bases spanning the gap. Germline CDR1 and CDR2: MGHRA and YSYEKL. CDR3 coding DNA: TGCGCCAGCAGCCAAGCTGATGGGGGGTCAGTTCAAGAGACCCAGTACTTC. This encodes CASSQADGGSVQETQYF.

This chain links TRBV20-1 with TRBJ2-5; D remains ambiguous. Trimming took 4 bases from V and 1 from J, leaving 22 bases between them. The length of the CDR3 is 17 residues. Per germline, CDR1 DFQATT and CDR2 SNEGSKA (reference sequence). Here the CDR3 reads CSATPSPLGRVQETQYF. DNA for the CDR3: TGCAGTGCTACCCCTTCACCACTCGGACGGGTCCAAGAGACCCAGTACTTC.

This chain links TRBV20-1 with TRBJ1-2, with a possible D match to TRBD1 (5 bases). The CDR3 is 13 residues long. Trimming took off 1 base at V and 4 bases at J, with 10 bases between the two ends. Germline CDR1 is DFQATT and CDR2 is SNEGSKA (reference sequence). The CDR3 loop is CSARGGTGYGYTF. The CDR3 DNA sequence: TGCAGTGCTAGAGGGGGGACGGGCTATGGCTACACCTTC.

To note about this clonotype: One end of the junction is discordant with germline, which a read error may explain. The chain uses TRBV28 and TRBJ1-2; 10 bases map to TRBD1. Germline CDR1 and CDR2: MDHEN and SYDVKM. The CDR3 runs to 16 residues. This chain's CDR3 is CVSSSSIGQGEYSYTF. CDR3 in DNA: TGTGTCAGCAGTTCCTCCATAGGACAGGGGGAATATAGCTACACCTTC.

V gene TRBV4-3 combines with J gene TRBJ2-1; 10 nucleotides agree with TRBD2. The junction had 6 bases not matched to a gene; V was cut back by 0 bases and J by 4 bases. CDR1 and CDR2 from the germline V gene are LGHNA and YSLEER. This CDR3 region has 17 residues. The CDR3 DNA is TGCGCCAGCAGCCAAGAAGTCCGGACTAGCGGATACAATGAGCAGTTCTTC. It codes for CASSQEVRTSGYNEQFF.

This clonotype showed up just a few times. The rearrangement links TRBV13 to TRBJ1-6; the match to TRBD1 covers 8 bases. Germline V gives CDR1 PRHDT, CDR2 FYEKMQ (reference sequence). The CDR3 sequence is 14 residues long. V was pared by 0 bases and J by 10 bases, with 2 bases of the junction left unmatched. CDR3 nucleotides: TGTGCCAGCAGCTTAGGGGACAGGGACTCACCCCTCCACTTT. It translates to CASSLGDRDSPLHF.

This rearrangement joins TRBV2 to TRBJ1-1; tentatively, D is TRBD1 (5 bases). V was pared by 3 bases and J by 5 bases, with 13 bases between. This CDR3 spans 14 amino acids. Germline loops: CDR1 SNHLY, CDR2 FYNNEI. The CDR3 here is CASSDLGAGTEAFF. The CDR3 DNA is TGTGCCAGCAGTGATTTAGGGGCTGGGACTGAAGCTTTCTTT.

This clonotype was detected only a few times. This chain uses TRBV4-1 with TRBJ2-2; a possible D gene is TRBD2 (5 bases). With 1 base removed from V and 4 bases from J, the gap between germline ends came to 7 bases. CDR3 length equals 14 residues. CDR1 MGHRA and CDR2 YSYEKL come from the germline V gene. The CDR3, as DNA: TGCGCCAGCAGCCAAGGGCGGGTCACCGGGGAGCTGTTTTTT. Translation: CASSQGRVTGELFF.

The sample holds a few counts of this clonotype. The V gene is TRBV28, the J gene TRBJ2-7; D remains ambiguous. Trimming left V 3 bases short and J 2 bases short, with 14 bases between. From germline, CDR1 is MDHEN and CDR2 SYDVKM. The CDR3 covers 15 residues. The CDR3 region has the DNA TGTGCCAGCAGTTTCGAACACCTGAGCCCCTACGAGCAGTACTTC. This encodes CASSFEHLSPYEQYF.

As regards this clonotype: Germline is not matched at one junction end, which may reflect a read error. The chain is built from TRBV6-1 and TRBJ1-4; the D gene is possibly TRBD1 (5 bases). The CDR3 covers 13 residues. Germline CDR1 and CDR2: MNHNS and SASEGT. The CDR3 nucleotides read TGTGCCAGCCAGCAGGGTGGTAGTGAAAAACGGTTTTTT. Its translation is CASQQGGSEKRFF.

This clonotype was seen many times. This chain uses TRBV7-2 with TRBJ1-2, with D possibly TRBD1 on 6 matching bases. Deletions cut 5 bases from V and 8 bases from J, with 15 bases between. This CDR3 has 13 residues. CDR1 SGHTA and CDR2 FQGNSA come from the germline V gene. This CDR3 reads CASSADSLGGYTF. The DNA of the CDR3 is TGTGCCAGCAGCGCGGACAGTTTGGGAGGCTACACCTTC.